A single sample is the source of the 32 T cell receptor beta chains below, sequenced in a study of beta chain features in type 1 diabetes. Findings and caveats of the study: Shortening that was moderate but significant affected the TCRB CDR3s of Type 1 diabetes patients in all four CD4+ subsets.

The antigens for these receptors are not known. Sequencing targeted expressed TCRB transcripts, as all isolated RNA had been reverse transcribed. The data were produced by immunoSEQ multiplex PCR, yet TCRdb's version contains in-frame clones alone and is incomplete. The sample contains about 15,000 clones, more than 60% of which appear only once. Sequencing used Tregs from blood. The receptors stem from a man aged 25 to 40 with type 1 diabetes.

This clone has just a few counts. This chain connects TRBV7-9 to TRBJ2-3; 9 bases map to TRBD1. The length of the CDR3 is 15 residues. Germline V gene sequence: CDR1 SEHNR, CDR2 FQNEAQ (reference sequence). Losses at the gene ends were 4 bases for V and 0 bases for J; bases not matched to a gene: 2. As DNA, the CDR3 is TGTGCCAGCAGCTCGGGACAGGGAAGCACAGATACGCAGTATTTT. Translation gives CASSSGQGSTDTQYF.

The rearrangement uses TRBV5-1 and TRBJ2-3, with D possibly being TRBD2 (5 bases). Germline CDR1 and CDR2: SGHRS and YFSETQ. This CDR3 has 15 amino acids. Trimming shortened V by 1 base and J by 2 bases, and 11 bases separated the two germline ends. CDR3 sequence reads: CASSLRRVNTDTQYF. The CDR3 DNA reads TGCGCCAGCAGCTTGAGGCGGGTAAACACAGATACGCAGTATTTT.

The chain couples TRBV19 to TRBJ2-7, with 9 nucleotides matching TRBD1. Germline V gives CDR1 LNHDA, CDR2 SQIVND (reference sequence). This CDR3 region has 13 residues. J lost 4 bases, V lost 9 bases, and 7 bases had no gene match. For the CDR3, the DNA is TGTGCCAGCGGTCGGGACAGGGTTTACGAGCAGTACTTC. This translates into CASGRDRVYEQYF.

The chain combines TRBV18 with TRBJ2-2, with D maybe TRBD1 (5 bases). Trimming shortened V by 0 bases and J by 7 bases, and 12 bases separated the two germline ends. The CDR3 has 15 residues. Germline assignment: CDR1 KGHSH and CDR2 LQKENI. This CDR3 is CASSPPGRDSGELFF. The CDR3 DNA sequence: TGTGCCAGCTCACCACCGGGCAGGGATAGCGGGGAGCTGTTTTTT.

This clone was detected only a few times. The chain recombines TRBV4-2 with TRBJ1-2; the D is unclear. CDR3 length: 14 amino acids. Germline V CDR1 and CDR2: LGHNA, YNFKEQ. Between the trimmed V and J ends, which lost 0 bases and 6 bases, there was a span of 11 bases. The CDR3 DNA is TGTGCCAGCAGCCAAGAGAGAAACAGTCATGGCTACACCTTC. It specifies CASSQERNSHGYTF.

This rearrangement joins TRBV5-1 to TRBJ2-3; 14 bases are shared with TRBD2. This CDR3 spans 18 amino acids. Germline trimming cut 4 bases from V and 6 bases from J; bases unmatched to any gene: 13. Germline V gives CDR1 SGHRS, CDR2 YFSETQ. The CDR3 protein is CASSNPGLAGVGADTQYF. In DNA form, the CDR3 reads TGCGCCAGCAGCAATCCGGGACTAGCGGGAGTAGGAGCGGATACGCAGTATTTT. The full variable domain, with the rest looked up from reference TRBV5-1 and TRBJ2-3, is KAGVTQTPRYLIKTRGQQVTLSCSPISGHRSVSWYQQTPGQGLQFLFEYFSETQRNKGNFPGRFSGRQFSNSRSEMNVSTLELGDSALYLCASSNPGLAGVGADTQYFGPGTRLTVL.

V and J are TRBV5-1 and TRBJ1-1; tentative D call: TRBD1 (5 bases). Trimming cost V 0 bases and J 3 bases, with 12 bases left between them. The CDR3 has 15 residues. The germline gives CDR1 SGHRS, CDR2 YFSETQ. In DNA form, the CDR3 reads TGCGCCAGCAGCTTGGCTGGCAGGGTGGACACTGAAGCTTTCTTT. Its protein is CASSLAGRVDTEAFF.

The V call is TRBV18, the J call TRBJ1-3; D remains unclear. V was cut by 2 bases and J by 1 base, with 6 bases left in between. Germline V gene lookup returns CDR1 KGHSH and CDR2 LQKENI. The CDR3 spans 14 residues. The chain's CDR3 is CASSPGGSGNTIYF. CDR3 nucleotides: TGTGCCAGCTCACCAGGAGGGTCTGGAAACACCATATATTTT.

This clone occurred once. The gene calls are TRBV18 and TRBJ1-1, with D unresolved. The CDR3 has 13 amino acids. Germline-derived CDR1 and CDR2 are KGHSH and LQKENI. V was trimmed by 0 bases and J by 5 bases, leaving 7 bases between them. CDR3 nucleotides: TGTGCCAGCTCACCACCTTCAGGAACTGAAGCTTTCTTT. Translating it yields CASSPPSGTEAFF.

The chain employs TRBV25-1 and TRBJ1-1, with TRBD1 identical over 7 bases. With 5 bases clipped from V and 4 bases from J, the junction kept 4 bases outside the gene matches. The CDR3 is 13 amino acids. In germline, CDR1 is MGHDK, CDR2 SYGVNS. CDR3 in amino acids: CASSKKGATEAFF. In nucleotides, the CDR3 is TGTGCCAGCAGTAAAAAGGGGGCCACTGAAGCTTTCTTT.

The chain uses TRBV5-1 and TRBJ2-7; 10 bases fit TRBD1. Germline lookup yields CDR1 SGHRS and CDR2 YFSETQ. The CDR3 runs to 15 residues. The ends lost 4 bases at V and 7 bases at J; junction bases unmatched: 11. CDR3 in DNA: TGCGCCAGCAGCCGATCCGGGACAGGGGCCTTGGAGCAGTACTTC. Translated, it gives CASSRSGTGALEQYF.

The CDR3 region has the DNA TGCGCCAGCAGCTTGGTTGGGGCAGGGGAGCAGTTCTTC. This codes for CASSLVGAGEQFF. The V and J genes are TRBV5-1 and TRBJ2-1, with D possibly matching TRBD1 (5 bases). Germline lookup yields CDR1 SGHRS and CDR2 YFSETQ. V gave up 0 bases and J gave up 10 bases, with 11 bases separating them. There are 13 residues in the CDR3. Based on the CDR3 plus reference TRBV5-1 and TRBJ2-1, the full variable domain is KAGVTQTPRYLIKTRGQQVTLSCSPISGHRSVSWYQQTPGQGLQFLFEYFSETQRNKGNFPGRFSGRQFSNSRSEMNVSTLELGDSALYLCASSLVGAGEQFFGPGTRLTVL.

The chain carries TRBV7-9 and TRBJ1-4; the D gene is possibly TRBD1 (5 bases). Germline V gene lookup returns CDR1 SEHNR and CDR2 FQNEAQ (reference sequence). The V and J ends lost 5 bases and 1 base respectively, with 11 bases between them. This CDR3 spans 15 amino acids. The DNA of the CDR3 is TGTGCCAGCAGCCTCCTCCAGGGAACTAATGAAAAACTGTTTTTT. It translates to CASSLLQGTNEKLFF.

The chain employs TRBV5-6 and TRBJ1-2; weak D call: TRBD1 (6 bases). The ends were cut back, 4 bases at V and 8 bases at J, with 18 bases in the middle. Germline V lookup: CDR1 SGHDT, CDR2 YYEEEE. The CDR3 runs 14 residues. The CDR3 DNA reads TGTGCCAGCAGCAGGACAGAGAGGCGGGGGGGCTACACCTTC. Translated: CASSRTERRGGYTF.

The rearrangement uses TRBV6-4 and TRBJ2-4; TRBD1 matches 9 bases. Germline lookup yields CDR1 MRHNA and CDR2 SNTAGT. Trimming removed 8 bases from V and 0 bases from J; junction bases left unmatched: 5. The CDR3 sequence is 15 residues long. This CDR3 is CASEGTGLAKNIQYF. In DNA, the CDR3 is TGTGCCAGCGAAGGGACAGGGCTAGCCAAAAACATTCAGTACTTC.

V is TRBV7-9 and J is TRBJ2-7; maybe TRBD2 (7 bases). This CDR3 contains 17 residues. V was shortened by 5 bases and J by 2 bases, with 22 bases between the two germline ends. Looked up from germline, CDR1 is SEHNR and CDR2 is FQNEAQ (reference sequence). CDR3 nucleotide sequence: TGTGCCAGCAGCCTTAGGGGGGGGGCCATTCCCCCCTACGAGCAGTACTTC. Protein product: CASSLRGGAIPPYEQYF.

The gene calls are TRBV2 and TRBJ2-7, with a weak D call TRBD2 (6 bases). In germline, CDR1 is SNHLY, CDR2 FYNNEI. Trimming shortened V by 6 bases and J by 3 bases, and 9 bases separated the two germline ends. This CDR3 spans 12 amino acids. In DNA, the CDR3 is TGTGCCAGCAGCCTGACTAGCTACGAGCAGTACTTC. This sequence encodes CASSLTSYEQYF.

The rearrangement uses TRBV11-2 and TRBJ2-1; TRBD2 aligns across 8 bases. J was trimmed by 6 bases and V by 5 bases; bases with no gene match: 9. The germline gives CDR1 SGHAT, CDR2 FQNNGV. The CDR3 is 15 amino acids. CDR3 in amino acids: CASSPQREYGNEQFF. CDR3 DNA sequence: TGTGCCAGCAGCCCGCAGCGGGAGTATGGCAATGAGCAGTTCTTC. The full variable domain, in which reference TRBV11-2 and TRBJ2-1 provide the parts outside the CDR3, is EAGVAQSPRYKIIEKRQSVAFWCNPISGHATLYWYQQILGQGPKLLIQFQNNGVVDDSQLPKDRFSAERLKGVDSTLKIQPAKLEDSAVYLCASSPQREYGNEQFFGPGTRLTVL.

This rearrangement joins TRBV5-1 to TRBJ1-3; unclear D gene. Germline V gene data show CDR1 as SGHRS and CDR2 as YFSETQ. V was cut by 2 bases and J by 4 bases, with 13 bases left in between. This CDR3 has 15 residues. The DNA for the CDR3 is TGCGCCAGCAGCTTAACCGGGTTTACCGGAAACACCATATATTTT. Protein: CASSLTGFTGNTIYF.

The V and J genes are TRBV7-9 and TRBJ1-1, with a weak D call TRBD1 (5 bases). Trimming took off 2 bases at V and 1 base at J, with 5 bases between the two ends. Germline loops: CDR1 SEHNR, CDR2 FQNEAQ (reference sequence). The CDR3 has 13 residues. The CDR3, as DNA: TGTGCCAGCAGCTTAAGGGGGAACACTGAAGCTTTCTTT. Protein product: CASSLRGNTEAFF.

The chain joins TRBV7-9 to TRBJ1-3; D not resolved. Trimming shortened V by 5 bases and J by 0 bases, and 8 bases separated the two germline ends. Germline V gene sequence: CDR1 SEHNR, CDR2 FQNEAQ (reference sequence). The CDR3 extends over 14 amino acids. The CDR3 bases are TGTGCCAGCAGCCCCGACAACTCTGGAAACACCATATATTTT. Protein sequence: CASSPDNSGNTIYF.

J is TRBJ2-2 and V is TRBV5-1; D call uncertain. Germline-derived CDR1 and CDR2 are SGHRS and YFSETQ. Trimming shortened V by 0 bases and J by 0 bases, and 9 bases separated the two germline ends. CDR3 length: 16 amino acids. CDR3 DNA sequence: TGCGCCAGCAGCTTGGACATGCCCGCGAACACCGGGGAGCTGTTTTTT. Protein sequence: CASSLDMPANTGELFF.

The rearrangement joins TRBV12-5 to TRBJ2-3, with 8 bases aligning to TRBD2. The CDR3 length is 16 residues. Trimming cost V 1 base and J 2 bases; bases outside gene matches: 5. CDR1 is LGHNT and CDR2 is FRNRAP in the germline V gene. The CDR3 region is CASGLARGGYTDTQYF. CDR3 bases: TGTGCTAGTGGTTTGGCACGCGGGGGGTACACAGATACGCAGTATTTT. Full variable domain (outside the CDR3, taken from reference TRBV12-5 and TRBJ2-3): DARVTQTPRHKVTEMGQEVTMRCQPILGHNTVFWYRQTMMQGLELLAYFRNRAPLDDSGMPKDRFSAEMPDATLATLKIQPSEPRDSAVYFCASGLARGGYTDTQYFGPGTRLTVL.

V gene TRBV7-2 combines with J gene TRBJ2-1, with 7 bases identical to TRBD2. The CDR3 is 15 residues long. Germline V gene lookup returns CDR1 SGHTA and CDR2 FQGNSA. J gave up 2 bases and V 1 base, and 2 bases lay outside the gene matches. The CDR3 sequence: CASSLGGTTYNEQFF. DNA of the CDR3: TGTGCCAGCAGCTTAGGTGGGACTACCTACAATGAGCAGTTCTTC.

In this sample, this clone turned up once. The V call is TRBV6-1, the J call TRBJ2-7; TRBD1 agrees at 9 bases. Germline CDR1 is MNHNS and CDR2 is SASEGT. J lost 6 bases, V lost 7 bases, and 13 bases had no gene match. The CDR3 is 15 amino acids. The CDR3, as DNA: TGTGCCAGCACTGATATCCCGGGACAGGGATCCGAGCAGTACTTC. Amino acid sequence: CASTDIPGQGSEQYF.

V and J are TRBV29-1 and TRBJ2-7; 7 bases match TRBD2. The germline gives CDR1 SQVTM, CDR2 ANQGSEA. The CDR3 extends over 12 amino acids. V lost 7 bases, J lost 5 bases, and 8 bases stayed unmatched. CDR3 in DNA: TGCAGCGGATCAGGGCTAGCGGACGAGCAGTACTTC. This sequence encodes CSGSGLADEQYF.

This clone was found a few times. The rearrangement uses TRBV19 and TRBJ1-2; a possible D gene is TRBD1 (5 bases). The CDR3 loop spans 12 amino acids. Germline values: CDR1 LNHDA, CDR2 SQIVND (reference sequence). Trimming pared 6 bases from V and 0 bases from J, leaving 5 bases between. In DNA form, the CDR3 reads TGTGCCAGTAGGGACACTAACTATGGCTACACCTTC. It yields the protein CASRDTNYGYTF.

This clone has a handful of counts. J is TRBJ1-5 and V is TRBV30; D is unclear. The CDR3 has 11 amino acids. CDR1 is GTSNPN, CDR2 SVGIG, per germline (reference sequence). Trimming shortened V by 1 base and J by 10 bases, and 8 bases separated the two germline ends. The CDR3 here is CAWSALGPQHF. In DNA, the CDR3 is TGTGCCTGGAGTGCTTTGGGCCCCCAGCATTTT.

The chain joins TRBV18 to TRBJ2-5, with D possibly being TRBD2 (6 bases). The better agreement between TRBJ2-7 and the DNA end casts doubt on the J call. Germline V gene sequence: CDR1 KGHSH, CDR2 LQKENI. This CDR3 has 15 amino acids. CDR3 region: CASSQSRGFSYEQYF. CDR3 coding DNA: TGTGCCAGCTCACAAAGTCGGGGGTTCTCCTACGAGCAGTACTTC.

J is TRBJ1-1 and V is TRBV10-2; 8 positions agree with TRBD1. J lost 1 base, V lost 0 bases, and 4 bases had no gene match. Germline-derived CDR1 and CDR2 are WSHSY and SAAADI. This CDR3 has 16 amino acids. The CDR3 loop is CASSESPGGWNTEAFF. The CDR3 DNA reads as TGCGCCAGCAGTGAGTCGCCAGGGGGCTGGAACACTGAAGCTTTCTTT.

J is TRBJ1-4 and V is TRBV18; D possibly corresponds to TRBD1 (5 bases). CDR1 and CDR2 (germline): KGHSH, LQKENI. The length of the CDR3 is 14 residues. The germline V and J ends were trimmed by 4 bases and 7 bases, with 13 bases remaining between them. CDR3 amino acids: CASSRGTGAEKLFF. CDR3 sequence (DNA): TGTGCCAGCTCACGGGGGACTGGGGCTGAAAAACTGTTTTTT.

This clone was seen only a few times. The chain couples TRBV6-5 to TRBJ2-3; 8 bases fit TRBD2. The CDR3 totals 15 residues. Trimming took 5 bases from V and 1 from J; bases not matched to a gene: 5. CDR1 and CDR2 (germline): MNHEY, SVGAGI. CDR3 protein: CASSQREFGTDTQYF. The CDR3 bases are TGTGCCAGCAGTCAGCGGGAGTTTGGCACAGATACGCAGTATTTT.